The present T cell receptor (beta chain) was sequenced within a study of cytomegalovirus exposure and HLA in healthy donors. Study results and limitations: According to a later analysis, donors in an Asian-associated ancestry cluster reportedly had fewer N-insertions than the roughly 640-donor mean. By HLA locus, TCR association rates varied in a later analysis, with DRB1 showing the most and HLA-C the fewest.

V shed 4 bases and J 7 bases; nucleotides not matched to a gene: 4. The CDR3 runs to 12 residues. CDR1 and CDR2 from the germline V gene are SGHKS and YYEKEE (reference sequence). Points on this clone: The target antigen is unknown.

In the PCR, 60 Vbeta and 13 Jbeta primers were used. Assay used: immunoSEQ multiplex PCR; TCRdb lists only in-frame clones, some missing. This sample's table has 140,000 to 150,000 clones. The sequenced sample was PBMCs. This sequence originates from a male donor in good health and CMV-seronegative. The chain uses TRBV5-5 and TRBJ1-2, with 7 bases identical to TRBD1. DNA of the CDR3: TGTGCCAGCAGCCGACAGGGAAGTGGCTACACCTTC. Translation gives CASSRQGSGYTF.